This T cell receptor (beta chain) was documented in a study of CD8+ T cells in alopecia areata. Notes on the study in general: Only a single nonresponder existed, so baseline CD8+ expansion links stay unclear. Mice showed clearer TCR sharing than patients did, a gap that was possibly HLA-related.

The V and J ends lost 1 base and 7 bases respectively, with 8 bases between them. Per germline, CDR1 LNHDA and CDR2 SQIVND (reference sequence). The CDR3 contains 13 residues. Extracted from the samples, RNA was reverse transcribed into cDNA to serve as the sequencing template. The table came from immunoSEQ multiplex PCR; TCRdb's copy has only in-frame clones and leaves some out. The table has 80,000 or so clones, approximately 64% seen once; the top ten hold around 22%. Treatment reported: oral pan-JAK inhibitor, 5-10 mg twice daily. Starting from PBMCs, sorting isolated CD4+ and CD8+ T cells. This clone showed up just a few times. Antigen unknown.

This receptor was identified in a human donor with alopecia areata. The genes are TRBV19 and TRBJ2-4; D tentatively reads TRBD1 or TRBD2 (5 bases each). The sample here was CD8+ T cells sorted from blood, taken at week 24, from a patient treated with tofacitinib. CDR3 region: CASSIAEGNIQYF. The CDR3 nucleotides are TGTGCCAGTAGTATAGCCGAGGGGAACATTCAGTACTTC.